This T cell receptor (beta chain) was retrieved from a study of blood T cell repertoires in COVID-19. As for the study in general: Acute and convalescent COVID-19 samples came from the United States, Italy and Spain. PBMCs, B-cell-depleted T cells, or T cells provided the cDNA or gDNA that made up the material.

CDR1 is SGHDN and CDR2 is FVKESK in the germline V gene. Trimming cost V 1 base and J 6 bases; bases outside gene matches: 7. CDR3 length: 15 residues. In the original analysis: Quantification of nucleated cells was approximated via reference gene primer amplification. Libraries were prepared by immunoSEQ multiplex PCR; TCRdb keeps only in-frame clonotypes and omits some of them. For V, J and clone size, that table is used; D and trimming come from the DNA. The repertoire holds about 240,000 clones, with around 90% as singletons. The source is a man aged 55 to 69 who had recovered from COVID-19. V usage is TRBV14 and J usage is TRBJ2-5; 8 nucleotides align to TRBD2. Sequences were obtained from peripheral blood. This chain's CDR3 is CASSQVQRGGQTQYF. The CDR3 region has the DNA TGTGCCAGCAGCCAAGTACAACGGGGGGGGCAGACCCAGTACTTC.